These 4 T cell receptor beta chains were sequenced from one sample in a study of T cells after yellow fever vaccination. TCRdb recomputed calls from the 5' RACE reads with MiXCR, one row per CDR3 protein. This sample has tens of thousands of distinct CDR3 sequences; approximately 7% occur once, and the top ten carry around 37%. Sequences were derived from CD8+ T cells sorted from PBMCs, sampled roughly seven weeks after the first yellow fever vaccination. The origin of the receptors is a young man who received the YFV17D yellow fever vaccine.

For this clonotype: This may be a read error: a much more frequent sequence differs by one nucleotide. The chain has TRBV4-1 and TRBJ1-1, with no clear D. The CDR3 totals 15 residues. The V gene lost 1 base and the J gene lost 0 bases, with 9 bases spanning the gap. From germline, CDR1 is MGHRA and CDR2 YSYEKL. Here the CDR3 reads CASSQATDLNTEAFF. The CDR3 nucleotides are TGCGCCAGCAGCCAAGCCACGGACTTGAACACTGAAGCTTTCTTT.

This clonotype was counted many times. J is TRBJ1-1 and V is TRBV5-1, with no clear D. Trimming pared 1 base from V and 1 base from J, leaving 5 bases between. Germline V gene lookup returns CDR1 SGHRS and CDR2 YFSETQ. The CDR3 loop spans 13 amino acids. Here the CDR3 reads CASSLTRNTEAFF. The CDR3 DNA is TGCGCCAGCAGCTTGACCAGGAACACTGAAGCTTTCTTT.

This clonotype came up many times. The CDR3 sequence: CATSDLLREKGNEQFF. CDR3 DNA: TGTGCCACCAGTGATTTGCTTAGGGAGAAAGGGAATGAGCAGTTCTTC. This chain links TRBV24-1 with TRBJ2-1, with D maybe TRBD2 (5 bases). CDR3 length: 16 residues. From germline, CDR1 is KGHDR and CDR2 SFDVKD. The germline V and J ends were trimmed by 0 bases and 7 bases, with 15 bases remaining between them.

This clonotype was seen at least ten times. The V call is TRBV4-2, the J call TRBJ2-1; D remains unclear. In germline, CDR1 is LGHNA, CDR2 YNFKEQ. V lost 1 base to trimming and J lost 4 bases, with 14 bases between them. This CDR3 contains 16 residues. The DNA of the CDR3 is TGTGCCAGCAGCCAAGGAAACCGATCGGTTTACAATGAGCAGTTCTTC. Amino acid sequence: CASSQGNRSVYNEQFF.